This TCR beta chain was sequenced in a study of cytomegalovirus exposure and HLA in healthy donors. The PCR ran on 60 Vbeta and 13 Jbeta primers. TCRdb keeps only in-frame clones here, not all; method: immunoSEQ multiplex PCR. The table includes approximately 180,000 clones, under 85% detected once. Sequencing used PBMCs. This TCR was sampled from a male donor in good health and CMV-seronegative.

In DNA form, the CDR3 reads TGTGCCACCAGCAGAGGGAAGGGACTAGCGGAACACAATGAGCAGTTCTTC. It yields the protein CATSRGKGLAEHNEQFF. The J gene is TRBJ2-1, the V gene TRBV15; 11 bases are shared with TRBD2. The CDR3 has 17 residues. Germline V gene sequence: CDR1 LNHNV, CDR2 YYDKDF (reference sequence). The J segment lost 5 bases and the V segment lost 1 base, leaving 7 bases of the junction unmatched.